This T cell receptor beta chain was captured in a study of cytomegalovirus exposure and HLA in healthy donors. For the study at large: Genotyping of 398 donors showed that 80% to 85% belonged to the Caucasian-associated ancestry cluster.

With 60 Vbeta and 13 Jbeta primers, the PCR was carried out. TCRdb keeps only in-frame clones here, not all; method: immunoSEQ multiplex PCR. The repertoire holds about 120,000 clones, with roughly 82% as singletons. General observations from the study: HLA alleles were associated with fewer than 20,000 TCR beta sequences in a later analysis at 0.05 false discovery rate. TCR beta V- and J-gene trimming was later associated with a missense DCLRE1C variant. Presence/absence analysis assumed near-uniform sequencing depth across donors.

CDR3 length equals 17 residues. J was trimmed by 3 bases and V by 1 base; bases with no gene match: 11. Germline CDR1 GTSNPN, CDR2 SVGIG (reference sequence). Points on this clone: Its antigen is as yet unknown.

This chain connects TRBV30 to TRBJ2-7; TRBD1 matches at 11 bases. The sequenced sample was PBMCs. The TCR was taken from a woman aged 40-49 years in good health and CMV-seropositive. The CDR3 nucleotides read TGTGCCTGGAGTGACGTGCCGCGGGACAGGGGGATCTACGAGCAGTACTTC. Translation gives CAWSDVPRDRGIYEQYF.